A single sample gave rise to the 23 T cell receptor beta chains below, sequenced in a study of somatic mutations in cytotoxic T cells in rheumatoid arthritis (dated by TCRdb to the late 2010s). The library was prepared using the immunoSEQ multiplex PCR assay. TCRdb took over this immuneACCESS table, retaining in-frame rearrangements with V and J assigned. Such tables are incomplete; in checked studies, under half of the missing clones stem from an unresolved V gene, and the remainder is unexplained. The sample data list about 10,000 clones, and roughly 80% of these were observed just once. About a fifth of the sample rests with the top ten. The sequenced material came from CD8+ T cells sorted from blood. The receptors here all came from a man over 45 in good health.

This chain uses TRBV6-6 with TRBJ2-2; 10 bases map to TRBD2. This CDR3 comprises 13 residues. Losses at the gene ends were 7 bases for V and 6 bases for J; bases not matched to a gene: 2. Germline V gene data show CDR1 as MNHNY and CDR2 as SVGAGI (reference sequence). CDR3 sequence: CASIAGGPGELFF. Here the CDR3 DNA reads TGTGCCAGCATAGCGGGGGGACCCGGGGAGCTGTTTTTT.

DNA of the CDR3: TGTGCCAGCAGTTTTCCCGGGACAGGGGGCGAAAGAGCTTTCTTT. Its translation is CASSFPGTGGERAFF. The rearrangement uses TRBV6-6 and TRBJ1-1; 12 nucleotides match TRBD1. V lost 4 bases, J lost 10 bases, and 10 bases stayed unmatched. The CDR3 consists of 15 residues. CDR1 is MNHNY, CDR2 SVGAGI, per germline (reference sequence).

Here the CDR3 DNA reads TGTGCCAGCACCGAGGGCAGATACAATGAGCAGTTCTTC. The encoded protein is CASTEGRYNEQFF. The chain uses TRBV27 and TRBJ2-1; TRBD2 might be the D (5 bases). Germline V lookup: CDR1 MNHEY, CDR2 SMNVEV (reference sequence). The CDR3 covers 13 residues. Trimming removed 7 bases from V and 4 bases from J, with 11 bases in between.

Only a few counts were recorded for this clone. The chain joins TRBV29-1 to TRBJ2-2; no reliable D call. In germline, CDR1 is SQVTM, CDR2 ANQGSEA. CDR3 size: 15 residues. Trimming cost V 4 bases and J 1 base, with 13 bases left between them. CDR3 in amino acids: CSVVSEDLNTGELFF. CDR3 in DNA: TGCAGCGTTGTGTCCGAGGATTTGAACACCGGGGAGCTGTTTTTT.

This chain links TRBV7-2 with TRBJ1-2; 7 positions agree with TRBD1. CDR1 and CDR2 (germline): SGHTA, FQGNSA. The CDR3 extends over 13 amino acids. V shed 5 bases and J 8 bases; nucleotides not matched to a gene: 8. The CDR3 DNA reads as TGTGCCAGCAGCCCCGCAGGGGGGCGCGGCTACACCTTC. Amino acid sequence: CASSPAGGRGYTF.

The V and J genes are TRBV5-8 and TRBJ2-7; TRBD1 agrees at 12 bases. This CDR3 has 15 amino acids. Germline-derived CDR1 and CDR2 are SGHTS and YDEGEE. V lost 4 bases, J lost 7 bases, and 9 bases stayed unmatched. DNA of the CDR3: TGTGCCAGCAGCCCCCGGGACAGGGGGCTTGAGGAGCAGTACTTC. Translated: CASSPRDRGLEEQYF.

The chain joins TRBV7-2 to TRBJ2-7; D may be TRBD1 (6 bases). Per the germline V gene, CDR1 is SGHTA and CDR2 is FQGNSA. This CDR3 has 16 residues. With 2 bases removed from V and 3 bases from J, the gap between germline ends came to 17 bases. CDR3 in DNA: TGTGCCAGCAGCTTATCCCAAAACAGGGTCGGCTACGAGCAGTACTTC. Protein: CASSLSQNRVGYEQYF.

The rearrangement joins TRBV7-9 to TRBJ2-1; TRBD2 matches at 10 bases. The junction had 4 bases not matched to a gene; V was cut back by 2 bases and J by 9 bases. Germline V lookup: CDR1 SEHNR, CDR2 FQNEAQ (reference sequence). There are 14 residues in the CDR3. CDR3 in amino acids: CASSLHPSGSEQFF. The CDR3 DNA sequence: TGTGCCAGCAGCTTACATCCTAGCGGGAGTGAGCAGTTCTTC.

This CDR3 is CASSQDSPSGSSYNEQFF. As DNA, the CDR3 is TGCGCCAGCAGCCAAGATTCCCCTAGCGGGAGCTCCTACAATGAGCAGTTCTTC. The chain links TRBV4-3 to TRBJ2-1; 10 nucleotides agree with TRBD2. The CDR3 sequence is 18 residues long. The germline V gene encodes CDR1 LGHNA and CDR2 YSLEER. The ends lost 0 bases at V and 0 bases at J; junction bases unmatched: 5.

The genes are TRBV19 and TRBJ1-6, with TRBD1 matching over 9 bases. The trim removed 3 bases at V and 8 bases at J, leaving 11 bases unmatched. Germline V gene sequence: CDR1 LNHDA, CDR2 SQIVND (reference sequence). The CDR3 runs to 17 residues. The CDR3: CASSIPLTGGVDSPLHF. The CDR3 coding sequence is TGTGCCAGTAGTATCCCCCTGACAGGGGGAGTGGATTCACCCCTCCACTTT.

This clone has only a few counts. This CDR3 reads CASSLWQGDQPQHF. The CDR3 DNA reads TGTGCCAGCAGTTTATGGCAGGGGGATCAGCCCCAGCATTTT. The rearrangement links TRBV6-1 to TRBJ1-5; 7 bases match TRBD1. Per the germline V gene, CDR1 is MNHNS and CDR2 is SASEGT. The junction had 6 bases not matched to a gene; V was cut back by 5 bases and J by 5 bases. The CDR3 sequence is 14 residues long.

The genes are TRBV30 and TRBJ2-1, with D perhaps matching TRBD1 (5 bases). The CDR3 is 13 amino acids. Germline CDR1 GTSNPN, CDR2 SVGIG (reference sequence). V was clipped by 1 base and J by 4 bases, with 8 bases between them. CDR3 loop: CAWSETAYNEQFF. In DNA, the CDR3 is TGTGCCTGGAGTGAGACAGCTTACAATGAGCAGTTCTTC.

The V gene is TRBV4-1, the J gene TRBJ2-5; TRBD2 matches at 8 bases. CDR3 length: 17 residues. The trim removed 0 bases at V and 2 bases at J, leaving 8 bases unmatched. From germline, CDR1 is MGHRA and CDR2 YSYEKL. The CDR3 bases are TGCGCCAGCAGCCAAGATCGGGGGGGCGTTTCTCAAGAGACCCAGTACTTC. This gives the protein CASSQDRGGVSQETQYF.

This chain connects TRBV6-6 to TRBJ1-2, with D uncertain. The CDR3 loop spans 15 amino acids. Trimming pared 6 bases from V and 2 bases from J, leaving 16 bases between. Per germline, CDR1 MNHNY and CDR2 SVGAGI (reference sequence). The CDR3 region has the DNA TGTGCCAGCAGCCTCCATGCAACAGAGAACTATGGCTACACCTTC. Its protein is CASSLHATENYGYTF.

This clone was counted a single time. The CDR3 here is CASSLAGQGLHYGYTF. The CDR3 bases are TGCGCCAGCAGCTTGGCCGGACAGGGACTTCACTATGGCTACACCTTC. The chain carries TRBV5-1 and TRBJ1-2; 8 nucleotides align to TRBD1. J lost 3 bases, V lost 0 bases, and 7 bases had no gene match. Germline assignment: CDR1 SGHRS and CDR2 YFSETQ. The CDR3 runs to 16 residues.

The J gene is TRBJ2-2, the V gene TRBV6-6; no firm D call. The CDR3 spans 12 residues. From germline, CDR1 is MNHNY and CDR2 SVGAGI (reference sequence). V was trimmed by 6 bases and J by 5 bases, leaving 7 bases between them. CDR3 DNA sequence: TGTGCCAGCAGCCTAGGAACCGGGGAGCTGTTTTTT. Encoded protein: CASSLGTGELFF.

The chain employs TRBV7-3 and TRBJ1-1; a weak D match, TRBD1 (5 bases). The CDR3 spans 13 residues. Trimming removed 5 bases at V and 1 base at J, with 8 bases between. Germline-derived CDR1 and CDR2 are SGHTA and FQGTGA. The CDR3 loop reads CASSGQGNTEAFF. CDR3 in DNA: TGTGCCAGCAGCGGGCAGGGGAACACTGAAGCTTTCTTT.

A few counts support this clone. The chain joins TRBV4-3 to TRBJ2-7; D may be TRBD1 (6 bases). CDR3 length: 17 amino acids. Germline V gene lookup returns CDR1 LGHNA and CDR2 YSLEER. V shed 1 base and J shed 3 bases, with 19 bases lying between them. The CDR3 DNA is TGCGCCAGCAGCCAAGGTGCTCCTTCGCAGGGGAGCTACGAGCAGTACTTC. As protein: CASSQGAPSQGSYEQYF.

This clone was detected only a few times. A far larger clone is one base from this, pointing to a likely read error. The chain recombines TRBV7-9 with TRBJ1-5; TRBD1 is a possible D gene (5 bases). The ends were cut back, 6 bases at V and 5 bases at J, with 17 bases in the middle. Germline lookup yields CDR1 SEHNR and CDR2 FQNEAQ (reference sequence). The CDR3 is made up of 15 amino acids. CDR3 nucleotide sequence: TGTGCCAGCAGTCCCTCTGGGGCCGGCTATCAGCCCCAGCATTTT. Protein product: CASSPSGAGYQPQHF.

The gene calls are TRBV5-4 and TRBJ1-6; no reliable D call. There are 14 residues in the CDR3. Trimming took off 1 base at V and 5 bases at J, with 7 bases between the two ends. The germline V gene has CDR1 SGHNT and CDR2 YYREEE (reference sequence). The chain's CDR3 is CASSLTGNNSPLHF. The CDR3, as DNA: TGTGCCAGCAGCTTGACGGGGAATAATTCACCCCTCCACTTT.

This clone was seen a single time. The CDR3 bases are TGTGCCAGCAGTTACGTACCAGGCGCAGATACGCAGTATTTT. It is translated as CASSYVPGADTQYF. The chain employs TRBV6-5 and TRBJ2-3, with D unresolved. The V end was cut by 2 bases, the J end by 4 bases, with 10 bases between. Germline V gene sequence: CDR1 MNHEY, CDR2 SVGAGI. The CDR3 totals 14 residues.

The gene calls are TRBV19 and TRBJ1-4; D not certain. The germline V gene has CDR1 LNHDA and CDR2 SQIVND (reference sequence). The germline V and J ends were trimmed by 4 bases and 1 base, with 13 bases remaining between them. This CDR3 region has 16 residues. The CDR3 DNA sequence: TGTGCCAGTAGTACTCCGACCGGGAAAACTAATGAAAAACTGTTTTTT. This translates into CASSTPTGKTNEKLFF.

The count of this clone is one. V and J are TRBV15 and TRBJ2-5; 15 bases fit TRBD2. The CDR3 is made up of 15 amino acids. V dropped 8 bases and J dropped 5; count of bases not matched to a gene: 6. Germline CDR1 LNHNV, CDR2 YYDKDF (reference sequence). The CDR3 coding sequence is TGTGCCACCCTCGGACTAGCGGGAGGGAAGGAGACCCAGTACTTC. Its translation: CATLGLAGGKETQYF.